This T cell receptor (beta chain) was profiled in a study of cytomegalovirus exposure and HLA in healthy donors. Germline V gene data show CDR1 as SGDLS and CDR2 as YYNGEE. CDR3 length equals 15 residues. A multiplex PCR was run with 60 Vbeta primers and 13 Jbeta primers. TCRdb keeps only in-frame clones here, not all; method: immunoSEQ multiplex PCR. The table records 100,000 to 150,000 clones, around three quarters of them present only once. Study-level points and caveats: A reported reduction in N-insertions relative to the roughly 640-donor mean was seen in an Asian-associated ancestry cluster in a later analysis. Analysis was carried out at a later point, and it linked a missense DCLRE1C variant to TCR beta V- and J-gene trimming.

Points on this clone: Its cognate antigen is unknown. The junction departs from the called germline gene at one end, perhaps through a read error.

The sequenced sample consisted of PBMCs. The receptor's source is a man aged 18-30 years in good health and CMV-seropositive. This rearrangement joins TRBV9 to TRBJ2-6; maybe TRBD1 (5 bases). The CDR3 DNA reads TGTGCCAGCACTGAGGCGGCCTCTGGGGCCAACGGCCTGACTTTC. Protein sequence: CASTEAASGANGLTF.